Below, 15 T cell receptor beta chains from the same sample are listed, as sequenced in a study of blood T cell repertoires in COVID-19. Here immunoSEQ multiplex PCR was the method, and the copy in TCRdb shows in-frame clones only, minus some. The sample carries some 110,000 clones, around 84% recorded once. Sequencing was done on a sample of peripheral blood. The source is a man between 40 and 49 years old with acute or convalescent COVID-19.

V usage is TRBV3-1 (or the pseudogene TRBV3-2) and J usage is TRBJ2-7; 8 bases align to TRBD2. This CDR3 region has 14 residues. Losses at the gene ends were 1 base for V and 7 bases for J; bases not matched to a gene: 6. Germline CDR1 is LGHDT and CDR2 is YNNKEL (reference sequence). This chain's CDR3 is CASSQGGLVGEQYF. The CDR3 region has the DNA TGTGCCAGCAGCCAAGGGGGACTAGTTGGGGAGCAGTACTTC.

This chain links TRBV6-2 or TRBV6-3 with TRBJ2-3; 10 positions match TRBD2. Germline-derived CDR1 and CDR2 are MNHEY and SVGEGT. With 6 bases clipped from V and 3 bases from J, the junction kept 12 bases outside the gene matches. The CDR3 has 17 amino acids. The CDR3 spells CASSPTRTSGTTDTQYF. The DNA of the CDR3 is TGTGCCAGCAGCCCTACTAGGACTAGCGGAACGACAGATACGCAGTATTTT.

This clone has only one observation. V is TRBV9 and J is TRBJ2-2; 10 nucleotides agree with TRBD2. This CDR3 region has 18 residues. Germline loops: CDR1 SGDLS, CDR2 YYNGEE. V gave up 4 bases and J gave up 8 bases; unmatched junction bases: 17. The CDR3 nucleotides read TGTGCCAGCAGCTCACGACCCCCTAGCGGGGGTCCAGGGGGGGAGCTGTTTTTT. This sequence encodes CASSSRPPSGGPGGELFF.

The chain joins TRBV6-2 or TRBV6-3 to TRBJ2-1; 7 nucleotides agree with TRBD1. Germline V gene sequence: CDR1 MNHEY, CDR2 SVGEGT. The CDR3 length is 15 residues. V shed 6 bases and J 3 bases; nucleotides not matched to a gene: 8. The CDR3 DNA follows: TGTGCCAGCAGCCCGACAGGGTCGGGCTACAATGAGCAGTTCTTC. Translation: CASSPTGSGYNEQFF.

The rearrangement uses TRBV4-3 and TRBJ2-3, with TRBD2 identical over 9 bases. Trimming took 3 bases from V and 6 from J; bases not matched to a gene: 10. The CDR3 totals 16 residues. Germline assignment: CDR1 LGHNA and CDR2 YSLEER. For the CDR3, the DNA is TGCGCCAGCAGCCAGGACCTAGCGGGGAGCAAGGATACGCAGTATTTT. Translating gives CASSQDLAGSKDTQYF.

V gene TRBV27 combines with J gene TRBJ2-3; 8 nucleotides line up with TRBD1. V shed 7 bases and J 3 bases; nucleotides not matched to a gene: 12. CDR1 is MNHEY, CDR2 SMNVEV, per germline (reference sequence). CDR3 length: 16 residues. In DNA form, the CDR3 reads TGTGCCAGCACCCTCAGGGGGCCACGTCCGACAGATACGCAGTATTTT. It translates to CASTLRGPRPTDTQYF.

CDR3 coding DNA: TGCGCCAGCAGCCAAGAGGATCGGGGGAATCTCTACGAGCAGTACTTC. The encoded protein is CASSQEDRGNLYEQYF. The genes are TRBV4-3 and TRBJ2-7, with D maybe TRBD2 (6 bases). V shed 0 bases and J shed 3 bases, with 15 bases lying between them. The CDR3 consists of 16 residues. The germline CDR1 and CDR2 sequences are LGHNA and YSLEER.

The genes are TRBV2 and TRBJ1-1, with 9 bases aligning to TRBD1. CDR1 SNHLY and CDR2 FYNNEI come from the germline V gene. V lost 6 bases and J lost 3; bases outside the gene matches: 2. The CDR3 is 13 residues long. The CDR3 here is CASRGQGDTEAFF. The DNA for the CDR3 is TGTGCCAGCAGGGGACAGGGCGACACTGAAGCTTTCTTT.

The chain carries TRBV6-1 and TRBJ1-5, with no clear D. This CDR3 has 16 amino acids. The V gene's germline CDR1 is MNHNS and CDR2 SASEGT. V dropped 3 bases and J dropped 0 bases, with 12 bases sitting between them. CDR3 nucleotide sequence: TGTGCCAGCAGTGACCTGACACGCTATAGCAATCAGCCCCAGCATTTT. Its translation: CASSDLTRYSNQPQHF.

The J gene is TRBJ2-7, the V gene TRBV27; 7 bases agree with TRBD2. After removal of 0 bases from V and 3 bases from J, the junction contained 8 bases not matched to a gene. The germline CDR1 and CDR2 sequences are MNHEY and SMNVEV (reference sequence). CDR3 length: 16 amino acids. CDR3 DNA sequence: TGTGCCAGCAGTTTATCCCCCGGACTAGTGGACTACGAGCAGTACTTC. This sequence encodes CASSLSPGLVDYEQYF.

This clone occurred once. The rearrangement joins TRBV28 to TRBJ1-2; TRBD1 might be the D (6 bases). Trimming took off 8 bases at V and 8 bases at J, with 15 bases between the two ends. Germline-derived CDR1 and CDR2 are MDHEN and SYDVKM. This CDR3 is built from 12 residues. Here the CDR3 DNA reads TGTGCCAGCTCTAGCGGGGGCCAGGGCTACACCTTC. Protein sequence: CASSSGGQGYTF.

The table lists this clone with a count of one. The chain recombines TRBV10-2 with TRBJ2-5; the match to TRBD2 covers 11 bases. V trimming: 9 bases; J trimming: 4 bases; junction bases outside the gene matches: 10. Per the germline V gene, CDR1 is WSHSY and CDR2 is SAAADI. This CDR3 region has 15 residues. The DNA for the CDR3 is TGCGCCAGTTTTCCCGGGACTAGCGGATTAGAGACCCAGTACTTC. The encoded protein is CASFPGTSGLETQYF.

The J gene is TRBJ2-1, the V gene TRBV4-1; 8 bases align to TRBD2. The junction had 14 bases not matched to a gene; V was cut back by 4 bases and J by 9 bases. The CDR3 is 16 amino acids. CDR1 and CDR2 from the germline V gene are MGHRA and YSYEKL. The CDR3 DNA is TGCGCCAGCAGCCTTAGCCGGGGGGGCGGGGGTTCTGAGCAGTTCTTC. Translation: CASSLSRGGGGSEQFF.

The V and J genes are TRBV29-1 and TRBJ2-1, with D maybe TRBD1 (5 bases). V dropped 5 bases and J dropped 0 bases, with 14 bases sitting between them. The CDR3 covers 15 residues. Per the germline V gene, CDR1 is SQVTM and CDR2 is ANQGSEA. The chain's CDR3 is CSVTGDPSSYNEQFF. CDR3 in DNA: TGCAGCGTTACAGGAGACCCCAGCTCCTACAATGAGCAGTTCTTC.

The chain has TRBV13 and TRBJ2-4, with a weak D call TRBD2 (6 bases). Germline V gene data show CDR1 as PRHDT and CDR2 as FYEKMQ (reference sequence). Trimming cost V 0 bases and J 6 bases, with 6 bases left between them. CDR3 length: 13 residues. CDR3 coding DNA: TGTGCCAGCAGCTTAGGGGGAGGAAACATTCAGTACTTC. This sequence encodes CASSLGGGNIQYF.